This T cell receptor (beta chain) was documented in a study of T cell clonality in common variable immunodeficiency. Germline-derived CDR1 and CDR2 are KGHSH and LQKENI. The CDR3 is 15 residues long. V was pared by 6 bases and J by 8 bases, with 11 bases of the junction left unmatched. Points from the study as a whole: CVID patient heterogeneity limited repertoire-clinical complication correlations. Reportedly, TCR beta sequences from common variable immunodeficiency showed fewer deletions and N-nucleotide insertions.

CVID subjects were about 14 female and 25 to 30 male, aged about 8 to 65. The table lists this clone with many counts. Antigen unknown. The sequence runs out 3 residues before the end of the CDR3; the remainder is reconstructed from the germline J gene. Generated by immunoSEQ multiplex PCR, the TCRdb table keeps only in-frame clones and is missing some. The record shows fewer than 25,000 clones for this sample, with no singletons present. Sequences were obtained from peripheral blood mononuclear cells. The J gene is TRBJ1-4, the V gene TRBV18; 8 bases align to TRBD1. This TCR derives from a human donor with common variable immunodeficiency. This chain's CDR3 is CASSRSGTGEEKLFF. The CDR3 bases that were read are TGTGCCAGCTCGCGTTCCGGGACAGGCGAGGAAAAA.